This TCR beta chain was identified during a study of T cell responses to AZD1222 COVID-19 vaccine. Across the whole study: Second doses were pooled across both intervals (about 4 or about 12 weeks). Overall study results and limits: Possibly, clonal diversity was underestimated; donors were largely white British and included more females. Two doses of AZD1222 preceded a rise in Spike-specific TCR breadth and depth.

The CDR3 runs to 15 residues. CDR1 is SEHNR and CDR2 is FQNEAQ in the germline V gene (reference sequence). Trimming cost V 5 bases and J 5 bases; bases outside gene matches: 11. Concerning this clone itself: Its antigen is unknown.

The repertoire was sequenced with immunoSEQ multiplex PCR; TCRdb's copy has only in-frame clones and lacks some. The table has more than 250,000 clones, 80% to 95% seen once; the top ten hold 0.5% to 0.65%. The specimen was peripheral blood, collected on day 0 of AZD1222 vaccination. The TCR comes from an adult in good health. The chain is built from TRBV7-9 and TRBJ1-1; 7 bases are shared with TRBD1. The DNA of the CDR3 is TGTGCCAGCAGCGGTCAGGGGGAGGCAAAGACTGAAGCTTTCTTT. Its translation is CASSGQGEAKTEAFF.